Listed here is a single TCR beta chain. Its specificity is unknown. This specimen comes from a study of cytomegalovirus exposure and HLA in healthy donors. Trimming pared 2 bases from V and 3 bases from J, leaving 8 bases between. The CDR3 has 13 amino acids. Germline assignment: CDR1 SGHTS and CDR2 YDEGEE. Profiled with immunoSEQ multiplex PCR; TCRdb holds only in-frame clones, not every one. The sample contains a few hundred thousand clones, roughly 88% of which appear only once. Notes on the study in general: Cytomegalovirus association was listed for about 180 TCR beta chains. There were a few CMV-associated chains whose specificity for CMV antigens was confirmed in vitro.

This clonotype originated in a woman aged 18-29 years in good health and CMV-seronegative. V and J are TRBV5-8 and TRBJ2-5, with D unclear. Input material: PBMCs. The CDR3, as DNA: TGTGCCAGCAGCTTCCGACTCAAAGAGACCCAGTACTTC. Translating gives CASSFRLKETQYF.